These T cell receptor beta chains were read from a single sample in a study of cytotoxic CD8 clonotypes in ibrutinib-treated CLL. The data were produced by immunoSEQ multiplex PCR, yet TCRdb's version contains in-frame clones alone and is incomplete. The data show more than 140,000 clones, with 77% seen just once and approximately 27% held by the top ten. The sequencing used PBMCs, collected after 12 months of ibrutinib treatment. Receptor source: a human donor with chronic lymphocytic leukemia. Both conserved end residues are part of each CDR3. The order of the fields is clone size, V gene, J gene, D gene, CDR3 protein, CDR3 DNA. The D gene is left open where the match is weak. Part of the rows lack a size; the others show once, few, many or a class for expanded clones.

NA	TRBV5-1	TRBJ2-7	NA	CASSHGDVVEQYF	TGCGCCAGCAGCCATGGGGATGTTGTCGAGCAGTACTTC
NA	TRBV6-5	TRBJ1-2	TRBD1	CASSTGGHGYTF	TGTGCCAGCAGCACAGGGGGCCATGGCTACACCTTC
NA	TRBV11-2	TRBJ2-7	NA	CASRPDTPYEQYF	TGTGCCAGCAGGCCTGACACCCCCTACGAGCAGTACTTC
NA	TRBV4-1	TRBJ2-7	NA	CASSQVDFLARSYEQYF	TGCGCCAGCAGCCAAGTCGATTTTTTGGCTAGATCCTACGAGCAGTACTTC
NA	TRBV6-6	TRBJ1-5	NA	CASSYSWGRGDQPQHF	TGTGCCAGCAGTTACTCTTGGGGGAGGGGTGATCAGCCCCAGCATTTT
NA	TRBV6-5	TRBJ2-7	NA	CASSYRGAYEQYF	TGTGCCAGCAGTTACCGAGGCGCCTACGAGCAGTACTTC
NA	TRBV7-9	TRBJ2-7	TRBD2	CASSLEASGGYEQYF	TGTGCCAGCAGCTTAGAGGCTAGCGGGGGCTACGAGCAGTACTTC
NA	TRBV9	TRBJ2-2	NA	CASSVAWNTGELFF	TGTGCCAGCAGCGTAGCATGGAACACCGGGGAGCTGTTTTTT
few	TRBV11-3	TRBJ2-7	TRBD1	CASSLRERDRGTYEQYF	TGTGCCAGCAGCCTCCGCGAAAGGGACAGGGGTACCTACGAGCAGTACTTC
NA	TRBV5-1	TRBJ1-3	NA	CASSTDNSGNTIYF	TGCGCCAGCAGCACGGACAACTCTGGAAACACCATATATTTT
NA	TRBV28	TRBJ2-1	NA	CASSLAGFEQFF	TGTGCCAGCAGTTTGGCTGGGTTTGAGCAGTTCTTC
NA	TRBV7-7	TRBJ2-1	NA	CASSPLMSSYNEQFF	TGTGCTAGCAGCCCGCTGATGAGCTCCTACAATGAGCAGTTCTTC
once	TRBV7-2	TRBJ1-3	NA	CASSPGRIGNTIYF	TGTGCCAGCAGTCCTGGGCGGATTGGAAACACCATATATTTT
NA	TRBV7-9	TRBJ2-7	TRBD1	CASSLPRTGAYEQYF	TGTGCCAGCAGCTTACCTAGGACAGGGGCCTACGAGCAGTACTTC
few	TRBV28	TRBJ2-5	TRBD2	CASSHRTSGSRETQYF	TGTGCCAGCAGTCATAGGACTAGCGGGAGTCGGGAGACCCAGTACTTC
few	TRBV7-2	TRBJ2-3	NA	CASSLFGQSSGTDTQYF	TGTGCCAGCAGCTTATTCGGACAATCCTCGGGCACAGATACGCAGTATTTT
once	TRBV28	TRBJ1-4	NA	CASQFPTGDNEKLFF	TGTGCCAGCCAGTTCCCGACAGGAGATAATGAAAAACTGTTTTTT
NA	TRBV19	TRBJ1-4	NA	CASSRGLVNEKLFF	TGTGCCAGTAGTAGAGGACTAGTTAATGAAAAACTGTTTTTT
NA	TRBV5-4	TRBJ2-7	TRBD2	CASSLISGSSYEQYF	TGTGCCAGCAGCTTGATTAGCGGGAGCTCCTACGAGCAGTACTTC
NA	TRBV18	TRBJ1-5	NA	CASSQGDQPQHF	TGTGCCAGCTCACAGGGGGACCAGCCCCAGCATTTT
NA	TRBV7-3	TRBJ2-1	TRBD2	CASSPSGSYEQFF	TGTGCCAGCTCGCCTAGCGGGAGCTATGAGCAGTTCTTC
NA	TRBV27	TRBJ1-1	NA	CASWRLNTEAFF	TGTGCCAGCTGGCGGCTGAACACTGAAGCTTTCTTT
NA	TRBV15	TRBJ1-2	NA	CATSNHGYGYGYTF	TGTGCCACCAGCAATCATGGGTATGGCTATGGCTACACCTTC
few	TRBV11-3	TRBJ1-1	NA	CASSLDLSNTEAFF	TGTGCCAGCAGCTTAGACCTCTCGAACACTGAAGCTTTCTTT
few	TRBV9	TRBJ1-2	NA	CASSPTTQGLIYGYTF	TGTGCCAGCAGTCCTACGACCCAGGGCCTCATCTATGGCTACACCTTC
NA	TRBV6-5	TRBJ2-1	NA	CASSYLNEQFF	TGTGCCAGCAGTTACCTAAATGAGCAGTTCTTC
few	TRBV18	TRBJ2-7	TRBD1	CASSPVPGQGAGEQYF	TGTGCCAGCTCACCGGTGCCGGGACAGGGGGCGGGTGAGCAGTACTTC
NA	TRBV29-1	TRBJ1-4	NA	CSVEDPIGRGDEKLFF	TGCAGCGTTGAAGATCCGATAGGGCGGGGCGATGAAAAACTGTTTTTT
NA	TRBV19	TRBJ2-5	NA	CASSLGGRETQYF	TGTGCCAGTAGTTTAGGGGGGAGGGAGACCCAGTACTTC
NA	TRBV5-1	TRBJ1-1	TRBD1	CASSSGQGDTEAFF	TGCGCCAGCAGCAGTGGACAGGGGGACACTGAAGCTTTCTTT
NA	TRBV4-2	TRBJ1-1	TRBD1	CASNRGDSDFTEAFF	TGTGCCAGCAACCGTGGGGACAGTGATTTCACTGAAGCTTTCTTT
NA	TRBV7-9	TRBJ1-2	TRBD1	CASSLVRSGTGGIYGYTF	TGTGCCAGCAGCTTAGTACGATCAGGGACAGGGGGCATCTATGGCTACACCTTC
few	TRBV6-1	TRBJ2-3	NA	CASSEGLGGGAADTQYF	TGTGCCAGCAGTGAAGGGCTGGGGGGGGGCGCGGCAGATACGCAGTATTTT
few	TRBV7-9	TRBJ1-1	TRBD1	CASSETGRKAFF	TGTGCCAGCAGCGAGACAGGGAGGAAGGCTTTCTTT
NA	TRBV4-2	TRBJ1-6	NA	CASSPDGSSYNSPLHF	TGTGCCAGCAGCCCCGATGGGAGCTCCTATAATTCACCCCTCCACTTT
NA	TRBV9	TRBJ2-1	NA	CASSVGGIGSYNEQFF	TGTGCCAGCAGCGTAGGGGGGATCGGGTCCTACAATGAGCAGTTCTTC
NA	TRBV10-3	TRBJ1-4	TRBD1	CAISEDRGHNEKLFF	TGTGCCATCAGTGAGGACAGGGGACATAATGAAAAACTGTTTTTT
NA	TRBV19	TRBJ1-1	NA	CASSPSGSLNTEAFF	TGTGCCAGTAGTCCGTCTGGAAGCTTGAACACTGAAGCTTTCTTT
few	TRBV28	TRBJ2-7	NA	CASSSDNPYEQYF	TGTGCCAGCAGTTCGGACAATCCCTACGAGCAGTACTTC
NA	TRBV14	TRBJ2-3	NA	CASSHSYTQYF	TGTGCCAGCAGCCATTCATATACGCAGTATTTT
NA	TRBV6-5	TRBJ2-1	TRBD1	CASSFRDRGLGEQFF	TGTGCCAGCAGTTTCCGGGACAGGGGGCTGGGTGAGCAGTTCTTC